The clone carrying this T cell receptor (beta chain) appeared many times. Its specificity is not known. The length of the CDR3 is 13 residues. Germline values: CDR1 GTSNPN, CDR2 SVGIG (reference sequence). Trimming at V came to 2 bases and at J to 5 bases, leaving 5 bases not matched to a gene. The source of the sample is a study of T cells in Graves' hyperthyroidism and ophthalmopathy. Looking at the study overall: Peripheral blood was obtained at initial diagnosis, preceding any treatment. Study conclusions and caveats: Among clonotypes expanded in thyroid above 0.001, most were also found in blood. With a median lead of around 5.9 months before onset, the model predicted ophthalmopathy.

TCR beta CDR3 region amplification was performed from RNA transcripts. With the HTBI primer set, the TCR CDR3 went through a first round of RT-PCR. Each CDR3 protein is one row after TCRdb ran MiXCR on the multiplex PCR reads. The table lists roughly 560,000 distinct CDR3 sequences, about 15% of them singletons. Fresh peripheral blood, around 9.3 ml, was the source of the PBMCs. Sequenced input: blood. The rearrangement uses TRBV30 and TRBJ2-7; 8 bases match TRBD1. The TCR comes from a woman between 35 and 50 years old with Graves' ophthalmopathy. CDR3 DNA: TGTGCCTGGAGTATAGACAGGGGTGACGAGCAGTACTTC. This codes for CAWSIDRGDEQYF. The full variable domain, in which reference TRBV30 and TRBJ2-7 provide the parts outside the CDR3, is SQTIHQWPATLVQPVGSPLSLECTVEGTSNPNLYWYRQAAGRGLQLLFYSVGIGQISSEVPQNLSASRPQDRQFILSSKKLLLSDSGFYLCAWSIDRGDEQYFGPGTRLTVT.